Listed below are T cell receptor beta chains from one sample, sequenced in a study of blood T cell repertoires in COVID-19. Libraries were prepared by immunoSEQ multiplex PCR; TCRdb keeps only in-frame clonotypes and omits some of them. In the table there are more than 140,000 clones, more than 65% of which are singletons. Input material: peripheral blood. Receptors were obtained from a woman in her 50s in a cohort sampled during active or convalescent COVID-19. Each CDR3 is given with its conserved first and last residue. D genes are given only for firm matches. Size is stated for part of the rows, as once, few or many counts, or as a class when the clone is expanded.

d_call j_call v_call clone_size cdr3_aa cdr3_nt
NA TRBJ2-6 TRBV7-2 NA CASSFYNSGANVLTF TGTGCCAGCAGCTTTTATAACTCTGGGGCCAACGTCCTGACTTTC
NA TRBJ2-5 TRBV29-1 few CSVGSWASETQYF TGCAGCGTTGGTTCATGGGCTTCAGAGACCCAGTACTTC
NA TRBJ2-1 TRBV5-1 NA CASGSYGKNNEQFF TGCGCCAGCGGATCTTACGGGAAAAACAATGAGCAGTTCTTC
NA TRBJ1-5 TRBV19 NA CASSIEQVNQPQHF TGTGCCAGTAGTATAGAACAGGTCAATCAGCCCCAGCATTTT
NA TRBJ2-7 TRBV7-2 NA CASSLLARYEQYF TGTGCCAGCAGCTTACTAGCTCGGTACGAGCAGTACTTC
NA TRBJ2-1 TRBV5-1 NA CASRREADYNEQFF TGCGCCAGCAGAAGGGAAGCGGACTACAATGAGCAGTTCTTC
NA TRBJ1-1 TRBV5-1 NA CASSGAAGAFF TGCGCCAGCAGCGGGGCCGCTGGGGCTTTCTTT
NA TRBJ1-4 TRBV2 few CASSRLGANEKLFF TGTGCCAGCAGCAGACTCGGGGCTAATGAAAAACTGTTTTTT
TRBD1 TRBJ2-2 TRBV2 NA CASSAHQGDTGELFF TGTGCCAGCAGCGCCCACCAGGGGGACACCGGGGAGCTGTTTTTT
TRBD2 TRBJ2-4 TRBV5-8 NA CASSPPGLVPKNIQYF TGTGCCAGCAGCCCCCCGGGACTAGTCCCCAAAAACATTCAGTACTTC
NA TRBJ2-7 TRBV2 NA CASSTTGSYEQYF TGTGCCAGCAGTACTACAGGCTCCTACGAGCAGTACTTC
TRBD1 TRBJ1-2 TRBV24-1 NA CATSDLNRGYGYTF TGTGCCACCAGTGATTTGAACAGGGGATATGGCTACACCTTC
TRBD1 TRBJ1-5 TRBV19 NA CASSIRDRFDSNQLQHF TGTGCCAGTAGTATAAGGGACAGATTCGATAGCAATCAGCTCCAGCATTTT
NA TRBJ1-1 TRBV29-1 NA CSGRENTEAFF TGCAGCGGACGGGAGAACACTGAAGCTTTCTTT
TRBD1 TRBJ1-2 TRBV19 NA CASRRGQGVVNYGYTF TGTGCCAGTAGGAGAGGACAGGGGGTAGTGAACTATGGCTACACCTTC
NA TRBJ1-1 TRBV5-1 NA CASSISPELNTEAFF TGCGCCAGCAGCATTAGCCCAGAATTGAACACTGAAGCTTTCTTT
TRBD1 TRBJ1-6 TRBV2 NA CASRKTGGNSPLHF TGTGCCAGCAGGAAGACAGGGGGTAATTCACCCCTCCACTTT
NA TRBJ2-6 TRBV11-2 NA CASSFRGGQNSGANVLTF TGTGCCAGCAGCTTCAGGGGCGGTCAGAACTCTGGGGCCAACGTCCTGACTTTC
TRBD1 TRBJ2-5 TRBV2 NA CASTPGQGGTQYF TGTGCCAGCACCCCGGGACAGGGGGGGACCCAGTACTTC
NA TRBJ2-1 TRBV7-2 NA CASRLGSDEQFF TGTGCCAGCAGGCTTGGGAGCGATGAGCAGTTCTTC
TRBD1 TRBJ1-4 TRBV7-2 NA CASSTQGGNEKLFF TGTGCCAGCAGCACACAGGGGGGGAATGAAAAACTGTTTTTT
NA TRBJ1-5 TRBV18 NA CASSEGRGNQPQHF TGTGCCAGCTCCGAAGGGCGGGGAAATCAGCCCCAGCATTTT
NA TRBJ1-2 TRBV19 NA CASLGNYGYTF TGTGCCAGTCTCGGGAACTATGGCTACACCTTC
TRBD1 TRBJ1-5 TRBV19 few CASSGDRSQPQHF TGTGCCAGTAGTGGGGACAGGTCTCAGCCCCAGCATTTT
TRBD1 TRBJ1-1 TRBV19 NA CASSTSTGGMMNTEAFF TGTGCCAGTAGTACTTCAACAGGGGGGATGATGAACACTGAAGCTTTCTTT
NA TRBJ2-7 TRBV29-1 few CSVGDNEQYF TGCAGCGTTGGGGACAACGAGCAGTACTTC
NA TRBJ1-5 TRBV6-5 NA CASNRQSQGQPQHF TGTGCCAGCAATAGACAGTCCCAGGGGCAGCCCCAGCATTTT
TRBD2 TRBJ2-3 TRBV6-5 few CASAGGSTDTQYF TGTGCCAGCGCGGGGGGGAGCACAGATACGCAGTATTTT
NA TRBJ2-3 TRBV7-9 NA CASSLARAGSAASDTQYF TGTGCCAGCAGCTTAGCTCGGGCGGGTTCCGCCGCGAGCGATACGCAGTATTTT
TRBD1 TRBJ1-5 TRBV13 NA CASSLGPGQANQPQHF TGTGCCAGCAGCTTAGGCCCCGGACAGGCTAATCAGCCCCAGCATTTT
NA TRBJ1-2 TRBV2 NA CAGRQDRSNYGYTF TGTGCCGGAAGACAGGATCGCTCTAACTATGGCTACACCTTC
NA TRBJ1-5 TRBV29-1 NA CSVGQGLNQPQHF TGCAGCGTTGGGCAGGGGCTCAATCAGCCCCAGCATTTT
NA TRBJ1-2 TRBV18 NA CASSPTTGENYGYTF TGTGCCAGCTCACCAACTACGGGGGAGAACTATGGCTACACCTTC
NA TRBJ2-5 TRBV21-1 NA CASSNERGKETQYF TGTGCCAGCAGCAACGAGCGGGGGAAAGAGACCCAGTACTTC
TRBD2 TRBJ2-7 TRBV20-1 NA CSASERGPLYEQYF TGCAGTGCTAGTGAGCGGGGGCCACTCTACGAGCAGTACTTC
NA TRBJ1-5 TRBV6-5 NA CASSYSPGAGQPQHF TGTGCCAGCAGTTACTCCCCAGGGGCCGGTCAGCCCCAGCATTTT
NA TRBJ2-5 TRBV7-3 NA CASSPARSETQYF TGTGCCAGCAGCCCCGCTAGATCGGAGACCCAGTACTTC
TRBD1 TRBJ1-6 TRBV5-4 NA CASSLGQGGNSPLHF TGTGCCAGCAGCTTAGGACAGGGAGGGAATTCACCCCTCCACTTT
TRBD2 TRBJ2-5 TRBV7-9 NA CASSGGLAGGLRPETQYF TGTGCCAGCAGCGGCGGACTAGCGGGGGGGCTACGGCCAGAGACCCAGTACTTC
TRBD2 TRBJ2-2 TRBV5-5 NA CASSLGTSGGRGTGELFF TGTGCCAGCAGCCTTGGGACTAGCGGGGGCCGAGGTACCGGGGAGCTGTTTTTT
TRBD2 TRBJ2-3 TRBV25-1 NA CASSEWGASGGASDTQYF TGTGCCAGCAGTGAGTGGGGCGCTAGCGGGGGGGCTTCAGATACGCAGTATTTT
NA TRBJ2-3 TRBV30 once CAWGMGVPDTQYF TGTGCCTGGGGAATGGGAGTTCCAGATACGCAGTATTTT
NA TRBJ1-6 TRBV6-6 NA CASSQTGPSSPLHF TGTGCCAGCAGCCAAACAGGGCCGAGTTCACCCCTCCACTTT
TRBD1 TRBJ1-6 TRBV7-6 NA CASSLAGQDNSPLHF TGTGCCAGCAGCTTAGCGGGACAGGATAATTCACCCCTCCACTTT
NA TRBJ1-5 TRBV5-6 NA CASSNQGGGSHQPQHF TGTGCCAGCAGCAACCAGGGTGGGGGCTCACATCAGCCCCAGCATTTT
TRBD1 TRBJ1-2 TRBV2 NA CASSAGGEDGYTF TGTGCCAGCAGTGCAGGGGGCGAAGATGGCTACACCTTC
NA TRBJ2-7 TRBV10-3 NA CAISESTQGYEQYF TGTGCCATCAGTGAGTCGACTCAAGGATACGAGCAGTACTTC
NA TRBJ1-2 TRBV5-1 few CASSAGDNYGYTF TGCGCCAGCAGCGCCGGGGATAACTATGGCTACACCTTC
TRBD1 TRBJ1-6 TRBV6-2/TRBV6-3 NA CASSYTGQGNSPLHF TGTGCCAGCAGTTACACGGGACAGGGGAATTCACCCCTCCACTTT
TRBD1 TRBJ2-2 TRBV5-1 NA CASSIEQGPNTGELFF TGCGCCAGCAGCATAGAACAGGGGCCGAACACCGGGGAGCTGTTTTTT
TRBD2 TRBJ2-1 TRBV5-1 NA CASSLDGGTYNEQFF TGCGCCAGCAGCTTGGACGGGGGGACCTACAATGAGCAGTTCTTC
TRBD1 TRBJ1-4 TRBV3-1/TRBV3-2 few CASSQAGTGTNEKLFF TGTGCCAGCAGCCAAGCAGGGACAGGGACTAATGAAAAACTGTTTTTT
NA TRBJ2-5 TRBV9 NA CASSAQRGGETQYF TGTGCCAGCAGCGCCCAGAGGGGGGGAGAGACCCAGTACTTC